The clone carrying this T cell receptor (beta chain) was picked up a small number of times. CDR1 is LGHNT, CDR2 FRNRAP, per germline. This CDR3 comprises 11 residues. V was clipped by 4 bases and J by 3 bases, with 4 bases between them. This sample stems from a study of identical twins. A universal primer site was incorporated via template switching, and the cDNA contained unique molecular identifiers. Via MiXCR, TCRdb re-called the 5' RACE reads, giving one row per CDR3 protein. The sample lists roughly 190,000 distinct CDR3 sequences, about a sixth occurring once. The same data also went into a second study, on T cells expressing NK-cell markers. That study reports: In sorted CD3+CD56+NKG2C+, CD3+CD56+NKG2C- and CD3+CD56-NKG2C+ T cells, TCR beta repertoires were obtained.

This rearrangement joins TRBV12-5 to TRBJ2-7; D is undetermined. The origin of this receptor is a woman aged 18-35 years in good health. The sample consisted of CD8+ T cells sorted from blood. CDR3 in amino acids: CASGSLYEQYF. CDR3 DNA sequence: TGTGCTAGTGGTTCTCTCTACGAGCAGTACTTC. The whole variable domain, filled in from reference TRBV12-5 and TRBJ2-7, reads DARVTQTPRHKVTEMGQEVTMRCQPILGHNTVFWYRQTMMQGLELLAYFRNRAPLDDSGMPKDRFSAEMPDATLATLKIQPSEPRDSAVYFCASGSLYEQYFGPGTRLTVT.